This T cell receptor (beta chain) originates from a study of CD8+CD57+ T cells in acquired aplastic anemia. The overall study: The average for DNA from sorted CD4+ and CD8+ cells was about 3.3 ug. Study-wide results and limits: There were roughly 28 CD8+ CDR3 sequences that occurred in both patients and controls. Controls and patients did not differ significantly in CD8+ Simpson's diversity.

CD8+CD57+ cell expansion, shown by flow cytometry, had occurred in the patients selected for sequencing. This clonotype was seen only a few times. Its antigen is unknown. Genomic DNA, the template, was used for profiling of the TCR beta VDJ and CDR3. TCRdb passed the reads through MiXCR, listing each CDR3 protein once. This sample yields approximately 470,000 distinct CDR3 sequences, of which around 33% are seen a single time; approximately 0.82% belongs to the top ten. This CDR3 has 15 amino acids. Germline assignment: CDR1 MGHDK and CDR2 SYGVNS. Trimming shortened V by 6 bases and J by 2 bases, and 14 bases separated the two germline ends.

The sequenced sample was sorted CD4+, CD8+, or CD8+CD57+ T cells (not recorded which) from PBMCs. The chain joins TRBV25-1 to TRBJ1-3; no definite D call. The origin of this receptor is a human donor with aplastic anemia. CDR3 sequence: CASSRSLEAGNTIYF. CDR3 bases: TGTGCCAGCAGCAGGTCGTTGGAAGCTGGAAACACCATATATTTT.